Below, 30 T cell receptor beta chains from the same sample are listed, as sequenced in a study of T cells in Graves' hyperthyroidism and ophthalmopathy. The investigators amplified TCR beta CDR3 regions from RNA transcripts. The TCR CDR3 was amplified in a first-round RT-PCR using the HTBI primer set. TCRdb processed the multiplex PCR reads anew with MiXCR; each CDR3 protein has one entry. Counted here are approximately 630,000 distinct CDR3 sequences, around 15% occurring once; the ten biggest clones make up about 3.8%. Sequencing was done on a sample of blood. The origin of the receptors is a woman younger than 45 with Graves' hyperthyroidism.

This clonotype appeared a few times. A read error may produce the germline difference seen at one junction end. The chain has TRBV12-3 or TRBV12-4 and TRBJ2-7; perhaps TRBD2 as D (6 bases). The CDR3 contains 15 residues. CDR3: CASSFRTGAVYKQYF. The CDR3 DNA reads TGTGCCAGCAGTTTTCGGACGGGAGCAGTCTACAAGCAGTACTTC.

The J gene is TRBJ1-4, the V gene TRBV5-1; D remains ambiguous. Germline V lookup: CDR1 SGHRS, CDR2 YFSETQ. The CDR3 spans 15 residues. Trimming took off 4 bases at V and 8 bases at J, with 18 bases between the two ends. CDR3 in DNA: TGCGCCAGCAGCCGGATTGGCGGATCAGGCGAAAAACTGTTTTTT. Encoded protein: CASSRIGGSGEKLFF.

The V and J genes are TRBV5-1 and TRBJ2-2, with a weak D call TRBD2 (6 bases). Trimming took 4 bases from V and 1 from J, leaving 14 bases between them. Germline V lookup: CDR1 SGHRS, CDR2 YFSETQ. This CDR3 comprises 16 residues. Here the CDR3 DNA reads TGCGCCAGCAGCCGTCAGGGCGGGATGAACACCGGGGAGCTGTTTTTT. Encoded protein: CASSRQGGMNTGELFF.

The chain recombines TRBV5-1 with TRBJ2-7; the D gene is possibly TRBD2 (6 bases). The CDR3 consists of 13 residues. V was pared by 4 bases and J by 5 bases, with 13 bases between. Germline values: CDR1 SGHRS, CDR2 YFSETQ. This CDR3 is CASSRWGTHEQYF. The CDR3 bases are TGCGCCAGCAGCCGATGGGGGACTCACGAGCAGTACTTC.

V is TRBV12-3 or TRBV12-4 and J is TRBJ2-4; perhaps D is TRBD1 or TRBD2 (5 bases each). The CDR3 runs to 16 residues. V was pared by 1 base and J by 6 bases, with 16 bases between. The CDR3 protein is CASSLDGGMGANIQYF. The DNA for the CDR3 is TGTGCCAGCAGTTTAGATGGGGGAATGGGTGCAAACATTCAGTACTTC.

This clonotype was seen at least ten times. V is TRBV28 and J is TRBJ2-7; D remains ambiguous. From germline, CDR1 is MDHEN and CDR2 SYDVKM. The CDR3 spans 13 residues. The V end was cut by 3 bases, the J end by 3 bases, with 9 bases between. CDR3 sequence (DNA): TGTGCCAGCAGTTTTACAGCGAGCTACGAGCAGTACTTC. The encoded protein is CASSFTASYEQYF.

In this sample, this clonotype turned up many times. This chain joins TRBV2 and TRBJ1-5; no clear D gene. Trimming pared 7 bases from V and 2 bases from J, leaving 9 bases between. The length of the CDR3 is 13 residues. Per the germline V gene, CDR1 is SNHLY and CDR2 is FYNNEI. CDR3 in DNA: TGTGCCAGCAACCTTGGGGGCAATCAGCCCCAGCATTTT. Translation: CASNLGGNQPQHF.

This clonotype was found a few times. The CDR3 protein is CASSLGPRDREQETQYF. The CDR3 bases are TGTGCCAGCAGTTTAGGCCCCAGGGACAGGGAACAAGAGACCCAGTACTTC. The chain employs TRBV28 and TRBJ2-5; 9 nucleotides match TRBD1. Germline trimming cut 2 bases from V and 2 bases from J; bases unmatched to any gene: 9. CDR3 length: 17 amino acids. Germline-derived CDR1 and CDR2 are MDHEN and SYDVKM.

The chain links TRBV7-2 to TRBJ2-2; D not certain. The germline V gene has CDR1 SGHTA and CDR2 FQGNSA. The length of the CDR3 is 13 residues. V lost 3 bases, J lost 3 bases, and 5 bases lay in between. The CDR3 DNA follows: TGTGCCAGCAGCTTCGACTACACCGGGGAGCTGTTTTTT. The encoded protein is CASSFDYTGELFF.

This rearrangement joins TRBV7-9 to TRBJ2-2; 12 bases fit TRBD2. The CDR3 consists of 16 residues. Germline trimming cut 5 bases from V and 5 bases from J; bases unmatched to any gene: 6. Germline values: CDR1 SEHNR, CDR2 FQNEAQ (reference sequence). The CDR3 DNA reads TGTGCCAGCAGCATGCGACTAGCGGGAGCAACCGGGGAGCTGTTTTTT. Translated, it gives CASSMRLAGATGELFF.

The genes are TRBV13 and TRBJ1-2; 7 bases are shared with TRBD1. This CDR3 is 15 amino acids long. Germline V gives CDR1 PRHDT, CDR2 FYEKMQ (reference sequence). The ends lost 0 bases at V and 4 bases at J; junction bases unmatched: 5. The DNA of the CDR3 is TGTGCCAGCAGCTTAGGCGCGCAGGGGGGCTATGGCTACACCTTC. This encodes CASSLGAQGGYGYTF.

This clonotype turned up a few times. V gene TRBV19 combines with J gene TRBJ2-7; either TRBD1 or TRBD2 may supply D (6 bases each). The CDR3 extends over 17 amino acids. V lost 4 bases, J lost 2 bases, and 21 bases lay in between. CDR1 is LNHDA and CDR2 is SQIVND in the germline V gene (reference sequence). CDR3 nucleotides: TGTGCCAGTAGTAAACCTTCGGGGGCGGGCGCTACCTACGAGCAGTACTTC. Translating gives CASSKPSGAGATYEQYF.

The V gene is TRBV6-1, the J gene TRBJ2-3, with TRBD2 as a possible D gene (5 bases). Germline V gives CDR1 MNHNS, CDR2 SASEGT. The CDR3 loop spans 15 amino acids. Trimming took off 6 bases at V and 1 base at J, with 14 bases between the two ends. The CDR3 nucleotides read TGTGCCAGCAGGACTGGAGGACTCCGCACAGATACGCAGTATTTT. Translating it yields CASRTGGLRTDTQYF.

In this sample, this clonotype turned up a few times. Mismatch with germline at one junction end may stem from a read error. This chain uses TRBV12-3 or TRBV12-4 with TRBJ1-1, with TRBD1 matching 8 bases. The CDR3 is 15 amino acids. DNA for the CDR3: TGTGCCGGCAGTCTCGAACAGGGGGTGCTCACTGAAGCTTTCTTT. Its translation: CAGSLEQGVLTEAFF.

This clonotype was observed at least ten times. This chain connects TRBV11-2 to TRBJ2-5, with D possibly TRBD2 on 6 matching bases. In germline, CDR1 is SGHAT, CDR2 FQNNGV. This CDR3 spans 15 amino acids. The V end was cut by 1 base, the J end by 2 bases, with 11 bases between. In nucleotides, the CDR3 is TGTGCCAGCAGCTTAGGGGACTCAACGCAAGAGACCCAGTACTTC. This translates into CASSLGDSTQETQYF.

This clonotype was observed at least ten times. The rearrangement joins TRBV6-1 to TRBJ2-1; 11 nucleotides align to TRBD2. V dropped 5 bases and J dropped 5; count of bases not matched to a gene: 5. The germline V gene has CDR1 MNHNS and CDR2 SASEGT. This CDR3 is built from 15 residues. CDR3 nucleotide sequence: TGTGCCAGCAGTCGCGGACTAGCGGGTAACAATGAGCAGTTCTTC. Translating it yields CASSRGLAGNNEQFF.

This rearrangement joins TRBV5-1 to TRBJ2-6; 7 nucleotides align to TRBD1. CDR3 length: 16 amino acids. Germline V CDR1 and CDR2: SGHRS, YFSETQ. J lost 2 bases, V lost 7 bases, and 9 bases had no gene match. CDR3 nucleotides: TGCGCCAGCCGGGGACAGAACACTCCTGGGGCCAACGTCCTGACTTTC. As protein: CASRGQNTPGANVLTF.

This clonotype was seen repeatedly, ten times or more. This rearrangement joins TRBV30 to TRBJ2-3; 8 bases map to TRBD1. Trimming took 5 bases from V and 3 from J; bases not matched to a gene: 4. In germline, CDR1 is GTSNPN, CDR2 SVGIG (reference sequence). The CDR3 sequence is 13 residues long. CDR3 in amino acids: CAWHQGATDTQYF. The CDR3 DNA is TGTGCCTGGCACCAGGGGGCAACAGATACGCAGTATTTT.

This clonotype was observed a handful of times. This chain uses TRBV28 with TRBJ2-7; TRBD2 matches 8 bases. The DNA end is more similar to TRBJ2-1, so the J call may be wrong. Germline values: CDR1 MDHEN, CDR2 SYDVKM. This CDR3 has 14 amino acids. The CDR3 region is CASMAGGVGYEQFF. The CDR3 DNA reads TGTGCCAGCATGGCGGGAGGAGTCGGGTACGAGCAGTTCTTC.

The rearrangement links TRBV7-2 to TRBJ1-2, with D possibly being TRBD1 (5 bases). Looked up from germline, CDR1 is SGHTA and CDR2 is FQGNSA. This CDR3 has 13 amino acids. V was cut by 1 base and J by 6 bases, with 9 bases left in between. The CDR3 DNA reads TGTGCCAGCAGCTTAGACCGACAGAATGGCTACACCTTC. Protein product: CASSLDRQNGYTF.

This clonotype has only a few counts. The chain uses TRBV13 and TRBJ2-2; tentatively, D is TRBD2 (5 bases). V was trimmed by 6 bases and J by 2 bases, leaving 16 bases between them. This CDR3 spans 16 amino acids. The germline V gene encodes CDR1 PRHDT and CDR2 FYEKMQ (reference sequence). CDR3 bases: TGTGCCAGCAGTTATAATCCGGGGTTCAACACCGGGGAGCTGTTTTTT. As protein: CASSYNPGFNTGELFF.

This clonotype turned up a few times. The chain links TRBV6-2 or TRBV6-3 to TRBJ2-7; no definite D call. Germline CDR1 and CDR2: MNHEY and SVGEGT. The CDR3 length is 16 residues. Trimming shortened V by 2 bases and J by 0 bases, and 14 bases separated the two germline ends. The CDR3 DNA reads TGTGCCAGCAGTTACAAGGGCCAGTTAAGCTCCTACGAGCAGTACTTC. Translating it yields CASSYKGQLSSYEQYF.

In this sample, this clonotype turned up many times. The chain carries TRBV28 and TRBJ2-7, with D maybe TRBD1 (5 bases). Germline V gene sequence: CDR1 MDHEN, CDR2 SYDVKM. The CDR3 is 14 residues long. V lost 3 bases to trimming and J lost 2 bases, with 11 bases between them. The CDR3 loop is CASSFNVGPYEQYF. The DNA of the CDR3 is TGTGCCAGCAGTTTTAACGTGGGGCCCTACGAGCAGTACTTC.

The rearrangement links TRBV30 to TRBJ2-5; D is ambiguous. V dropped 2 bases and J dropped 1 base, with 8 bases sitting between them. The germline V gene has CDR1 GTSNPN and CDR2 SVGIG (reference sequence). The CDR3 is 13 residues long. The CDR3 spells CAWSRTPQETQYF. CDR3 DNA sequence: TGTGCCTGGAGTCGGACCCCCCAAGAGACCCAGTACTTC. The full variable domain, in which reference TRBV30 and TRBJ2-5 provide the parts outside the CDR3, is SQTIHQWPATLVQPVGSPLSLECTVEGTSNPNLYWYRQAAGRGLQLLFYSVGIGQISSEVPQNLSASRPQDRQFILSSKKLLLSDSGFYLCAWSRTPQETQYFGPGTRLLVL.

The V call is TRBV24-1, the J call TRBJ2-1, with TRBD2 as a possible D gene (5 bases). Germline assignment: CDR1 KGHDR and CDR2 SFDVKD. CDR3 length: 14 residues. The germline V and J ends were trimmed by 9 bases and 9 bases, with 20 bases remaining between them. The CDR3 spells CATGGGRLSGEQFF. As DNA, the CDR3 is TGTGCCACCGGAGGAGGAAGGTTATCGGGTGAGCAGTTCTTC.

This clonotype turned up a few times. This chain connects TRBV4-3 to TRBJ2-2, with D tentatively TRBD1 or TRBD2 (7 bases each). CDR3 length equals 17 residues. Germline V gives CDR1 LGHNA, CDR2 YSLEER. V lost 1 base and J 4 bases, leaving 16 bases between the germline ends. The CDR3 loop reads CASSQAWEGAATGELFF. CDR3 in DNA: TGCGCCAGCAGCCAAGCGTGGGAGGGGGCCGCCACCGGGGAGCTGTTTTTT.

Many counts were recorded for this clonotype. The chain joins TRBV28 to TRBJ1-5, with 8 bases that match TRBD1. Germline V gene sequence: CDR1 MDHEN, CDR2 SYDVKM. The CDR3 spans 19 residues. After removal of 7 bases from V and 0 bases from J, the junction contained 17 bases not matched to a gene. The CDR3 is CASTPTGQADYYSNQPQHF. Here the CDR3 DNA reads TGTGCCAGCACTCCGACGGGACAGGCCGACTATTATAGCAATCAGCCCCAGCATTTT.

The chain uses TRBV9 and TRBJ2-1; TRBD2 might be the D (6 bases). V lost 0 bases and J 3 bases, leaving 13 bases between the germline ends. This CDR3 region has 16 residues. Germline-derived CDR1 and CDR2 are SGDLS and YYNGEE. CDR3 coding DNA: TGTGCCAGCAGCGTAGTGGCGGGAACAAACTACAATGAGCAGTTCTTC. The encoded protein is CASSVVAGTNYNEQFF.

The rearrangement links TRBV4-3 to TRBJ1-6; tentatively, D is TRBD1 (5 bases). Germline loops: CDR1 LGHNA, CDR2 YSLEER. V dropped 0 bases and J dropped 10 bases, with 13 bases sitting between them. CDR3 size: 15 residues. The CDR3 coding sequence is TGCGCCAGCAGCCAAGAAGGGGTTGGGGGATCACCCCTCCACTTT. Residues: CASSQEGVGGSPLHF.

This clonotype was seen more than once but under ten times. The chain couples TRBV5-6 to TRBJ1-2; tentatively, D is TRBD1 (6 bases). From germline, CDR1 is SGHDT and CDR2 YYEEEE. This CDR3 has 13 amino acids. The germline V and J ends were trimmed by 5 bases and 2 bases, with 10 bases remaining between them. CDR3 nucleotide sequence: TGTGCCAGCAGGCCTGGACAGAACTATGGCTACACCTTC. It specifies CASRPGQNYGYTF.